The clone carrying this T cell receptor (beta chain) was seen a single time. As yet, its antigen is unknown. The data belong to a study of T cell responses to AZD1222 COVID-19 vaccine. Whole-study findings and limits: Among the donors, most were white British and more were female, and clonal diversity was possibly underestimated. Repertoires were obtained only post-peak T cell response. At baseline, just a handful of AZD1222 recipients tested seropositive. Spike-specific TCR breadth and depth were elevated following two AZD1222 doses.

V was clipped by 3 bases and J by 0 bases, with 12 bases between them. Germline CDR1 and CDR2: GTSNPN and SVGIG (reference sequence). The CDR3 consists of 15 residues. The assay was immunoSEQ multiplex PCR, and TCRdb's table has in-frame clones only and misses some. In the table there are over 120,000 clones, 88% of which are singletons. The sequence was obtained from an adult who received the MenACWY meningococcal vaccine as a control. Sample: peripheral blood, taken 28 days after the second dose of the MenACWY control vaccine. V gene TRBV30 combines with J gene TRBJ1-5, with D uncertain. The CDR3 protein is CAWSSGPYSNQPQHF. The CDR3 bases are TGTGCCTGGAGCTCCGGGCCGTATAGCAATCAGCCCCAGCATTTT.